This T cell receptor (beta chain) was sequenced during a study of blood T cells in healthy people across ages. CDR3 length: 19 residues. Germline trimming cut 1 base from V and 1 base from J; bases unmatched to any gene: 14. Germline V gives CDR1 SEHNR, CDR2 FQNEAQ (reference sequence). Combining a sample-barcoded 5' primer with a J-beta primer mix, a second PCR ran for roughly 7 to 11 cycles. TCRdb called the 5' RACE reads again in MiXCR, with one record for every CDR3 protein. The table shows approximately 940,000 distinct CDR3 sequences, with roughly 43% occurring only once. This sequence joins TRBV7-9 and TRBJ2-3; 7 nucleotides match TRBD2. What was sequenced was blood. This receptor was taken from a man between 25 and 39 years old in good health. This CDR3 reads CASSLGPGGGDQGTDTQYF. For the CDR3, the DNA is TGTGCCAGCAGCTTAGGGCCCGGCGGGGGAGATCAGGGCACAGATACGCAGTATTTT.